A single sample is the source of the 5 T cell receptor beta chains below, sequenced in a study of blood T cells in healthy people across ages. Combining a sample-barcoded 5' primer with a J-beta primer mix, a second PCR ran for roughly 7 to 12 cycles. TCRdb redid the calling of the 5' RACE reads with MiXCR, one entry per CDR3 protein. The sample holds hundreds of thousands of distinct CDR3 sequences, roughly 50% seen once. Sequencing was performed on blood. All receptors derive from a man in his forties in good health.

The CDR3: CASSRPENEKLFF. The CDR3 bases are TGCGCCAGCAGCCGGCCAGAGAATGAAAAACTGTTTTTT. V usage is TRBV5-1 and J usage is TRBJ1-4; the D is unclear. Germline V gene data show CDR1 as SGHRS and CDR2 as YFSETQ. The V gene lost 4 bases and the J gene lost 5 bases, with 9 bases spanning the gap. The CDR3 runs 13 residues.

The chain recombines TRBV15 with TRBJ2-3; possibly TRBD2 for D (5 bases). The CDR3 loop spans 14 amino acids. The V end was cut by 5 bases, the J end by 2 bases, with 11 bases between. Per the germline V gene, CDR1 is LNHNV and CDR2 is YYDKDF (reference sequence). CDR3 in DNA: TGTGCCACCAGCCACAGCGGTCCCACAGATACGCAGTATTTT. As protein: CATSHSGPTDTQYF.

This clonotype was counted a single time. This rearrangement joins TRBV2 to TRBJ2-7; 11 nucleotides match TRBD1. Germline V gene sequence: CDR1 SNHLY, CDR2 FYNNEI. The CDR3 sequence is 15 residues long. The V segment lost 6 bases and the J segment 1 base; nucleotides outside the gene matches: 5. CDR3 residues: CASRRGQGGSYEQYF. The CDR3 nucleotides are TGTGCCAGCAGAAGGGGACAGGGGGGGTCCTACGAGCAGTACTTC.

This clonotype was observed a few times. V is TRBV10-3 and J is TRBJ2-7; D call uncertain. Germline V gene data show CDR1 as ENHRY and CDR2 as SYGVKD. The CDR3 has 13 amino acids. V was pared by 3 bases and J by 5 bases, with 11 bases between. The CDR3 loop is CAISESSLDEQYF. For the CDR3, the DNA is TGTGCCATCAGTGAATCCAGTCTGGACGAGCAGTACTTC.

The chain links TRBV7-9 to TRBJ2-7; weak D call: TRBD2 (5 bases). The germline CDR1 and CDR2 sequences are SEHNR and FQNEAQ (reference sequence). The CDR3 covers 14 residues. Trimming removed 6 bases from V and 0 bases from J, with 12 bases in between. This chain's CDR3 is CASSFSVYSYEQYF. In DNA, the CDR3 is TGTGCCAGCAGTTTTAGCGTTTACTCCTACGAGCAGTACTTC.